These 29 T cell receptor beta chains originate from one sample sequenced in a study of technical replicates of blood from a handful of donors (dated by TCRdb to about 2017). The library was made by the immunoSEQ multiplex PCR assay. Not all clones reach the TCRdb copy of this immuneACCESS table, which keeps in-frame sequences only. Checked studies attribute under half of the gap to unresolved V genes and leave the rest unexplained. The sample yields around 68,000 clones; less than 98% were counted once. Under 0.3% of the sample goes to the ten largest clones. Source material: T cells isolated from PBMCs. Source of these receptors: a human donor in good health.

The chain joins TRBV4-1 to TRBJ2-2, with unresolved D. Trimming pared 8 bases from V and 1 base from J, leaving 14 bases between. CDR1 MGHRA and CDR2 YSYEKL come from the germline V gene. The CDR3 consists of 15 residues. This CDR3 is CASGADGRNTGELFF. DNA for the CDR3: TGCGCCAGCGGCGCGGATGGCCGGAACACCGGGGAGCTGTTTTTT.

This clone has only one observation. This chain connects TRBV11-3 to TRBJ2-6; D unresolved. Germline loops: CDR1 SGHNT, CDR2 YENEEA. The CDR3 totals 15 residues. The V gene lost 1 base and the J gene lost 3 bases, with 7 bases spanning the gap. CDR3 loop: CASSLAAVGANVLTF. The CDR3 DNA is TGTGCCAGCAGCTTAGCGGCGGTTGGGGCCAACGTCCTGACTTTC.

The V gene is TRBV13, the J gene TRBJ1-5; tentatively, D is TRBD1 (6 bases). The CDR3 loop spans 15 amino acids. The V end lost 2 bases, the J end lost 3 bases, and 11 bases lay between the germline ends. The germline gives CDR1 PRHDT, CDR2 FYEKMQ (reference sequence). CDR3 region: CASSLKAGVNQPQHF. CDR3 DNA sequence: TGTGCCAGCAGCTTAAAGGCAGGGGTCAATCAGCCCCAGCATTTT.

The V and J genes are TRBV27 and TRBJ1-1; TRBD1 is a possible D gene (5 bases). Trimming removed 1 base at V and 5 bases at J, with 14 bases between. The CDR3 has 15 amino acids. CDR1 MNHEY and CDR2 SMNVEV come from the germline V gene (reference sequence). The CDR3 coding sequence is TGTGCCAGCAGTTTATATCCCAGGGTAGAAACTGAAGCTTTCTTT. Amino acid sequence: CASSLYPRVETEAFF.

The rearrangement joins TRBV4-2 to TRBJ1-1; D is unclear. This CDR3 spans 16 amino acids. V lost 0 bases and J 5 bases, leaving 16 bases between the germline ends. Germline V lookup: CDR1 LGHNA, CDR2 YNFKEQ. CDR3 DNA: TGTGCCAGCAGCCAAGAAATTGGAGGATTATTGACTGAAGCTTTCTTT. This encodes CASSQEIGGLLTEAFF.

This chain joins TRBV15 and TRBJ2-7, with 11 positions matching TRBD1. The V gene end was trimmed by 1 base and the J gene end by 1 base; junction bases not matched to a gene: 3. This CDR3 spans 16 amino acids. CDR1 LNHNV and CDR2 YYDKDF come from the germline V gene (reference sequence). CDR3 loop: CATSRGGTGGSYEQYF. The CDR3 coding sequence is TGTGCCACCAGCAGAGGGGGGACAGGGGGATCCTACGAGCAGTACTTC.

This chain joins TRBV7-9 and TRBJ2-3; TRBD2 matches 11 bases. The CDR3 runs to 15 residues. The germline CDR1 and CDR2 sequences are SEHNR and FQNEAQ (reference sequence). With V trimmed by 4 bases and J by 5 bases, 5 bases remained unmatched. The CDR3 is CASSYTLAGGDTQYF. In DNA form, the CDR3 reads TGTGCCAGCAGCTACACTCTAGCGGGAGGAGATACGCAGTATTTT.

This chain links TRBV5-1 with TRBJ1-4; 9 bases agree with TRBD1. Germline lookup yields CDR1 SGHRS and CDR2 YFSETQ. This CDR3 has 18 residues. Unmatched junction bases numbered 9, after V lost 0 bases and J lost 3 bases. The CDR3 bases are TGCGCCAGCAGCTTGGGGCGACAGGGGGTTGGGGCTAATGAAAAACTGTTTTTT. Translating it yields CASSLGRQGVGANEKLFF.

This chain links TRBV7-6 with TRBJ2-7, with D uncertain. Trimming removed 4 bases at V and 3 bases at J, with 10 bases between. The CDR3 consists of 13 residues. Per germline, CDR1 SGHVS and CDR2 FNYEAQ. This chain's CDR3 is CASSSGPNYEQYF. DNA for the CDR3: TGTGCCAGCAGCTCCGGTCCGAACTACGAGCAGTACTTC. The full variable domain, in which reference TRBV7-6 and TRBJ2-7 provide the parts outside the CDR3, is GAGVSQSPRYKVTKRGQDVALRCDPISGHVSLYWYRQALGQGPEFLTYFNYEAQQDKSGLPNDRFSAERPEGSISTLTIQRTEQRDSAMYRCASSSGPNYEQYFGPGTRLTVT.

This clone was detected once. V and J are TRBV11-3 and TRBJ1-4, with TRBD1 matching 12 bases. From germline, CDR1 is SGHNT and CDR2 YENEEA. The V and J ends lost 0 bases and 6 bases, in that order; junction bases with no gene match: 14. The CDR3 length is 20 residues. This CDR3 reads CASSLDLRVGQGAGDEKLFF. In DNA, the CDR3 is TGTGCCAGCAGCTTAGACCTCCGTGTGGGACAGGGGGCCGGGGATGAAAAACTGTTTTTT.

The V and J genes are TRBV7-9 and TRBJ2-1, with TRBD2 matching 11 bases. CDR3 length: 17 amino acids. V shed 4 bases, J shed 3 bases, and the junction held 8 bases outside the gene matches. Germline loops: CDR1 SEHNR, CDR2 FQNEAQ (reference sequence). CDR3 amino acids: CASSSHQTSGNYNEQFF. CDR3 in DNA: TGTGCCAGCAGCTCGCACCAGACTAGCGGGAACTACAATGAGCAGTTCTTC.

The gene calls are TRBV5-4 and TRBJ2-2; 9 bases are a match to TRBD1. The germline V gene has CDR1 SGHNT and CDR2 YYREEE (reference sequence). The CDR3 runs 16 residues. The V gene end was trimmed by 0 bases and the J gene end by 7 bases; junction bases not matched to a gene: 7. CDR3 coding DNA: TGTGCCAGCAGCTTGGCCAAGGACAGGGGAGGCGGGGAGCTGTTTTTT. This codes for CASSLAKDRGGGELFF.

The CDR3 reads CAISGSEDLEQYF. Here the CDR3 DNA reads TGTGCCATCAGTGGATCCGAGGACTTGGAGCAGTACTTC. The chain uses TRBV10-3 and TRBJ2-7, with D maybe TRBD2 (5 bases). V was clipped by 4 bases and J by 7 bases, with 14 bases between them. Germline CDR1 reads ENHRY; CDR2 reads SYGVKD. CDR3 size: 13 residues.

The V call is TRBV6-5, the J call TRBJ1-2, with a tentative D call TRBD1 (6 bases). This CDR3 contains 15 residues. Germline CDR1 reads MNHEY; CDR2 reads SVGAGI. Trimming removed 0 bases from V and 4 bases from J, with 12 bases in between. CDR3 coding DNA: TGTGCCAGCAGTTACTCGATACAGGGTCCCTATGGCTACACCTTC. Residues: CASSYSIQGPYGYTF.

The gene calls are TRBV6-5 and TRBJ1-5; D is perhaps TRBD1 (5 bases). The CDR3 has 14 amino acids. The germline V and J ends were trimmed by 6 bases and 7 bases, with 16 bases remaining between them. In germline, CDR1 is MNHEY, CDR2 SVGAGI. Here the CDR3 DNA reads TGTGCCAGCAGAAAACCAGGGTTTGGACAGCCCCAGCATTTT. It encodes CASRKPGFGQPQHF.

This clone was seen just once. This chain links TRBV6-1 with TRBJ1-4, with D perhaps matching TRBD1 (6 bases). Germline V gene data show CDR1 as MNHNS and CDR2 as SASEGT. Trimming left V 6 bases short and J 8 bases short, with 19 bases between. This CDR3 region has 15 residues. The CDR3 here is CASSHTPDRREKLFF. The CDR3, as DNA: TGTGCCAGCAGCCACACCCCCGACAGGAGGGAAAAACTGTTTTTT.

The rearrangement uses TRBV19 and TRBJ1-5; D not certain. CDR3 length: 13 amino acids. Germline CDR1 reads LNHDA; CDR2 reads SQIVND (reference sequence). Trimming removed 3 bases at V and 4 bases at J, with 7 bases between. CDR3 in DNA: TGTGCCAGTAGTATGAGAGTTAATCAGCCCCAGCATTTT. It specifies CASSMRVNQPQHF.

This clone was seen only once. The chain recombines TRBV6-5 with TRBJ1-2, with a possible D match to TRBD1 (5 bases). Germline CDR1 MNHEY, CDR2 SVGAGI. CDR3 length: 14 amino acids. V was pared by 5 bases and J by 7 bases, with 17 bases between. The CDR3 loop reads CASSRTPLRGGYTF. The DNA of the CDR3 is TGTGCCAGCAGTCGGACCCCTCTTAGGGGTGGCTACACCTTC.

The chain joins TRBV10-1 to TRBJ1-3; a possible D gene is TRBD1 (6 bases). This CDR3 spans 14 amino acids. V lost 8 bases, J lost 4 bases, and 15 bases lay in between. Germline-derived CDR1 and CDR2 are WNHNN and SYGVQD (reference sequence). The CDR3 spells CASWKGQRGNTIYF. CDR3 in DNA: TGCGCCAGCTGGAAAGGACAGAGGGGAAACACCATATATTTT.

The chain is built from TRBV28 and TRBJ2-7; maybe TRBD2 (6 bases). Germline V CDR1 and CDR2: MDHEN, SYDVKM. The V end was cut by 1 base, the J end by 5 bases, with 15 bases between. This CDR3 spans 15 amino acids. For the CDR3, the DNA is TGTGCCAGCAGTTTATCTTGGCAGGGAGGACACGAGCAGTACTTC. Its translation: CASSLSWQGGHEQYF.

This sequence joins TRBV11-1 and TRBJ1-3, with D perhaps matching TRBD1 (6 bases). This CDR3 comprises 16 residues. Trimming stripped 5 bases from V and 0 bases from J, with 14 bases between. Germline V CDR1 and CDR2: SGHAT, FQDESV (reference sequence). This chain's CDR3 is CASSPRQESSGNTIYF. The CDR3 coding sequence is TGTGCCAGCAGCCCTAGACAGGAGAGCTCTGGAAACACCATATATTTT.

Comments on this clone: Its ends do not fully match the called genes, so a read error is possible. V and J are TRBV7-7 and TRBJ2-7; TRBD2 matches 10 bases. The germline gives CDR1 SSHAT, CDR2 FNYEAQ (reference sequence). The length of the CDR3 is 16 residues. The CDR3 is CASSPGIAGGSYEQYF. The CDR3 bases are TGTGCTAGCAGCCCGGGGATAGCGGGAGGATCCTACGAGCAGTACTTC. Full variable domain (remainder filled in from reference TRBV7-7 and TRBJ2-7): GAGVSQSPRYKVTKRGQDVTLRCDPISSHATLYWYQQALGQGPEFLTYFNYEAQPDKSGLPSDRFSAERPEGSISTLTIQRTEQRDSAMYRCASSPGIAGGSYEQYFGPGTRLTVT.

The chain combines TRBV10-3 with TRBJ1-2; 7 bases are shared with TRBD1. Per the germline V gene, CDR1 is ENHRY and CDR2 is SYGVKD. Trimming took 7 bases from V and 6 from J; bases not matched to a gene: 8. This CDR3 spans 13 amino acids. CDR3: CAITDGTANGYTF. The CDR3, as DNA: TGTGCCATCACGGATGGGACAGCCAATGGCTACACCTTC.

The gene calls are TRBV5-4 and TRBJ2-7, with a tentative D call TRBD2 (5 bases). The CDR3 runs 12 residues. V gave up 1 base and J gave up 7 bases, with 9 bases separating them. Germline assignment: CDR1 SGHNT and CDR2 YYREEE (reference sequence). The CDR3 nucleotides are TGTGCCAGCAGCTTGCAGCAGCGGGAGCAGTACTTC. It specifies CASSLQQREQYF.

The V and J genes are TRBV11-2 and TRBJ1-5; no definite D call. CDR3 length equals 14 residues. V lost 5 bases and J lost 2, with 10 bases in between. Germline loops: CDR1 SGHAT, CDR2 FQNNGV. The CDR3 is CASSPQTGNQPQHF. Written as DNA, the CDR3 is TGTGCCAGCAGCCCTCAAACAGGCAATCAGCCCCAGCATTTT.

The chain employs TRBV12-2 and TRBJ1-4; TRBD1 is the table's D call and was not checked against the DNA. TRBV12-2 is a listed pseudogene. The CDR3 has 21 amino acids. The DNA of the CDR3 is TGTGCAAGTCGCTTTCCCGTTGAGGGACAGGGGGCGCGGGTTTTTGGTGAAAAACTGTTTTTT. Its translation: CASRFPVEGQGARVFGEKLFF.

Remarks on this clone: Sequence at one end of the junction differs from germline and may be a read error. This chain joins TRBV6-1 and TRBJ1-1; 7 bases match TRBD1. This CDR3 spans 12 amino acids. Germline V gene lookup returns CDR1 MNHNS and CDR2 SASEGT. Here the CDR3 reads CASRDRWSEVFF. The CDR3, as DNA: TGTGCCAGCAGGGACAGGTGGTCTGAAGTTTTCTTT.

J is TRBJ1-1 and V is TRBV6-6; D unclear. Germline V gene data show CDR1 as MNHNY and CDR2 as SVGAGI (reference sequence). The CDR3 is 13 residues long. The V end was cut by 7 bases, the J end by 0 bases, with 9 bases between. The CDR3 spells CASTTGMNTEAFF. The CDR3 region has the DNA TGTGCCAGCACAACCGGGATGAACACTGAAGCTTTCTTT.

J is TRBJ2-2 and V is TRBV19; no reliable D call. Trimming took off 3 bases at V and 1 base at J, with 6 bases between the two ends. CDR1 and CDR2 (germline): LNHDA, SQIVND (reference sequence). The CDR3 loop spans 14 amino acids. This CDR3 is CASSIAQNTGELFF. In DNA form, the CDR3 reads TGTGCCAGTAGTATTGCGCAGAACACCGGGGAGCTGTTTTTT. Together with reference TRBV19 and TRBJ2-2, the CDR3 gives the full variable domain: DGGITQSPKYLFRKEGQNVTLSCEQNLNHDAMYWYRQDPGQGLRLIYYSQIVNDFQKGDIAEGYSVSREKKESFPLTVTSAQKNPTAFYLCASSIAQNTGELFFGEGSRLTVL.